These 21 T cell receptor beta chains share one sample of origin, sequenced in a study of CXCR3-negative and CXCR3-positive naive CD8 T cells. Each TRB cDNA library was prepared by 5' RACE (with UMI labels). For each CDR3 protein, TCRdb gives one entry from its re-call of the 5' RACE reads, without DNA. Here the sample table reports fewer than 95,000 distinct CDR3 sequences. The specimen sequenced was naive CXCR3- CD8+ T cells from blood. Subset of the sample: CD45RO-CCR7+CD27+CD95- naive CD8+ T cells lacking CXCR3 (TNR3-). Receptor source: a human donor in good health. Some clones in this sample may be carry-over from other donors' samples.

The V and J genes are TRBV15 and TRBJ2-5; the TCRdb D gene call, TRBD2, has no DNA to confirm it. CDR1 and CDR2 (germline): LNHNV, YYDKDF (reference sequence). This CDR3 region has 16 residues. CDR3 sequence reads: CATSREEAVEQETQYF.

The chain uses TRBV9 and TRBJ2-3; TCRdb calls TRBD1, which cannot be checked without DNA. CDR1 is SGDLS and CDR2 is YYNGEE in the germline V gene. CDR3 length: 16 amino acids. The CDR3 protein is CASSASDRTSTDTQYF.

The chain's CDR3 is CSARDQDRPSSDAFF. V gene TRBV20-1 combines with J gene TRBJ1-1; TCRdb proposes TRBD1, but this gene call is untestable without DNA. CDR3 length: 15 residues. CDR1 is DFQATT, CDR2 SNEGSKA, per germline (reference sequence).

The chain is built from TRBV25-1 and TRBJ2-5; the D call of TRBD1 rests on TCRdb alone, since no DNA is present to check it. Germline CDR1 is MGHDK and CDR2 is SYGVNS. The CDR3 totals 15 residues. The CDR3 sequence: CASSDPDRGQETQYF.

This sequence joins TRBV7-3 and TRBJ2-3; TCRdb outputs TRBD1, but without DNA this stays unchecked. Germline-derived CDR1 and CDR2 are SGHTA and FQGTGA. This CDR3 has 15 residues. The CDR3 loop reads CASSLRGGPTDTQYF.

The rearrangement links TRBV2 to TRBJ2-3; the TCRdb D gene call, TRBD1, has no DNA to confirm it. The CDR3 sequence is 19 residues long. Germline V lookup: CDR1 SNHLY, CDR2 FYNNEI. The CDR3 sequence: CASNREISLAVQNTDTQYF. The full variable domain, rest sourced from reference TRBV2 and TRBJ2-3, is EPEVTQTPSHQVTQMGQEVILRCVPISNHLYFYWYRQILGQKVEFLVSFYNNEISEKSEIFDDQFSVERPDGSNFTLKIRSTKLEDSAMYFCASNREISLAVQNTDTQYFGPGTRLTVL.

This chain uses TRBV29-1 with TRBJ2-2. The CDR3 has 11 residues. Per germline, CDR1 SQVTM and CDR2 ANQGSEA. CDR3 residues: CSFTMGGELFF.

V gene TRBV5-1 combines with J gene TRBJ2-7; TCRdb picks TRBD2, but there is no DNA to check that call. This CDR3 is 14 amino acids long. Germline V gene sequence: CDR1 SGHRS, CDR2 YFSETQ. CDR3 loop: CASRGMAQDPEQYF.

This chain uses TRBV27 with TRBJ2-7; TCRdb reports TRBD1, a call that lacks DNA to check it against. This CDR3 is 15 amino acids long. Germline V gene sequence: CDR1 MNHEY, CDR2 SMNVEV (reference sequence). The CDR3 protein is CASSWRGGESYEQYF.

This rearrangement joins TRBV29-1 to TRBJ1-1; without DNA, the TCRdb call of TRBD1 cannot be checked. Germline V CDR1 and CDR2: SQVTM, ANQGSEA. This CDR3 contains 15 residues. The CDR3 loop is CSVENPGRTNTEAFF. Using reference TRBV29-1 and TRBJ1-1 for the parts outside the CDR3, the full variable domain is SAVISQKPSRDICQRGTSLTIQCQVDSQVTMMFWYRQQPGQSLTLIATANQGSEATYESGFVIDKFPISRPNLTFSTLTVSNMSPEDSSIYLCSVENPGRTNTEAFFGQGTRLTVV.

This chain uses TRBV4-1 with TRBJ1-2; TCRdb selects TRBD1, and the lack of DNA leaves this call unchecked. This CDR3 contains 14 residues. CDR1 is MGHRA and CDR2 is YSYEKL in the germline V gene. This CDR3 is CASSQPEGPGGYTF.

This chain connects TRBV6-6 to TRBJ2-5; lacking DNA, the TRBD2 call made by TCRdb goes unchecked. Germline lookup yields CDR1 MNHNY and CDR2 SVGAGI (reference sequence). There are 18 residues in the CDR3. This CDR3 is CASSSPEGLAGRQETQYF.

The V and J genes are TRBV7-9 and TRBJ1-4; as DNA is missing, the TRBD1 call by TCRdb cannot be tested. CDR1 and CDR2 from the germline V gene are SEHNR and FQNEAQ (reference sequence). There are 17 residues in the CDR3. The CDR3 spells CASSLVRGGPEDEKLFF.

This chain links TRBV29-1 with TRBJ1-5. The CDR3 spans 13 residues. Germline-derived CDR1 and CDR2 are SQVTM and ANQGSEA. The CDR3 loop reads CSVEEGGDQPQHF.

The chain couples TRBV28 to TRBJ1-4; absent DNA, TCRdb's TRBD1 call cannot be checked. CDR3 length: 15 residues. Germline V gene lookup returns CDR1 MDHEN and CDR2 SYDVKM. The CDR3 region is CASSSTTGANEKLFF.

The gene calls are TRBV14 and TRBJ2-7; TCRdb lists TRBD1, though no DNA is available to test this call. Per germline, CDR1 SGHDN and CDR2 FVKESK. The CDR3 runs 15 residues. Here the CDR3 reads CASSPRGGGAPRQYF.

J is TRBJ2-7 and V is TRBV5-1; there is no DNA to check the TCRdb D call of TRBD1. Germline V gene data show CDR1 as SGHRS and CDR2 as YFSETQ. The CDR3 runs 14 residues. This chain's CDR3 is CASSLDSPLEEQYF.

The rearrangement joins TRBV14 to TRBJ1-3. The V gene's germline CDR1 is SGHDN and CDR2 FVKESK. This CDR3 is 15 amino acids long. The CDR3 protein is CASSPAPGSGNTIYF.

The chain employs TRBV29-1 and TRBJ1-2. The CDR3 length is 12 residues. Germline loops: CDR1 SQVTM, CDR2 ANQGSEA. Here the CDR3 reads CSVEAGMGGYTF. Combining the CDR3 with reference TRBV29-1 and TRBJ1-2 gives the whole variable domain SAVISQKPSRDICQRGTSLTIQCQVDSQVTMMFWYRQQPGQSLTLIATANQGSEATYESGFVIDKFPISRPNLTFSTLTVSNMSPEDSSIYLCSVEAGMGGYTFGSGTRLTVV.

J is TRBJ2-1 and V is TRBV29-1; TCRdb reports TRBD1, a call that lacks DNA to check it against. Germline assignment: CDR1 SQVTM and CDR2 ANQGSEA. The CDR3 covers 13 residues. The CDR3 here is CSFLTGLVNEQFF.

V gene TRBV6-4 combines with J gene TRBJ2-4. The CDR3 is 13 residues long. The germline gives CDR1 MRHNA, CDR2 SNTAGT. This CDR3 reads CASSDSGSGIQYF.